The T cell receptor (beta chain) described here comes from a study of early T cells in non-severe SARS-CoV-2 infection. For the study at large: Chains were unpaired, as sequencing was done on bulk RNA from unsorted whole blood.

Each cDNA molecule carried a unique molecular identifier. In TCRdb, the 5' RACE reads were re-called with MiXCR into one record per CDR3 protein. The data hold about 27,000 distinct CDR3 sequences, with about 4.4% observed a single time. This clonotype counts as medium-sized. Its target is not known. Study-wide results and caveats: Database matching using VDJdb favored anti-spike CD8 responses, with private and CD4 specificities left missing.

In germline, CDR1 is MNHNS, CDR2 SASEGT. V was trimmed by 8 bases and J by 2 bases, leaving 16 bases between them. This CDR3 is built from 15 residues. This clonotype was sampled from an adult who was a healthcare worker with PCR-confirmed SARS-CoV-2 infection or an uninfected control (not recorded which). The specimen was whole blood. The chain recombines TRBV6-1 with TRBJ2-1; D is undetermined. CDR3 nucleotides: TGTGCCAGCCTGGCCCCGGGTTCCCCCTACAATGAGCAGTTCTTC. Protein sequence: CASLAPGSPYNEQFF.